Presented here are 10 T cell receptor beta chains from one specimen sequenced in a study of human versus mouse CDR3 diversity and MHC coevolution. The data were produced by immunoSEQ multiplex PCR, yet TCRdb's version contains in-frame clones alone and is incomplete. The sample yields some 82,000 clones, over 85% seen once. The sequenced material came from naive CD4+ T cells from blood. Subset described: CD45RO-negative CD62L-positive naive CD4 T cells. The receptor set was obtained from a person aged 25-75 years in good health.

The chain uses TRBV18 and TRBJ2-1, with 7 bases fitting TRBD2. V lost 0 bases, J lost 4 bases, and 15 bases stayed unmatched. The CDR3 contains 19 residues. CDR1 and CDR2 (germline): KGHSH, LQKENI. The chain's CDR3 is CASSPPVGAFGGGYNEQFF. The DNA of the CDR3 is TGTGCCAGCTCACCACCGGTAGGGGCATTTGGCGGGGGTTACAATGAGCAGTTCTTC.

V and J are TRBV6-5 and TRBJ2-5; no definite D call. The V and J ends lost 3 bases and 3 bases respectively, with 2 bases between them. Germline CDR1 is MNHEY and CDR2 is SVGAGI. CDR3 size: 11 residues. The CDR3 here is CASSYKETQYF. The CDR3 bases are TGTGCCAGCAGTTATAAAGAGACCCAGTACTTC.

This CDR3 reads CASSTTGNTEAFF. In nucleotides, the CDR3 is TGTGCCAGTAGTACGACAGGGAACACTGAAGCTTTCTTT. The chain uses TRBV19 and TRBJ1-1; D perhaps matches TRBD1 (6 bases). This CDR3 spans 13 amino acids. The V gene lost 4 bases and the J gene lost 1 base, with 7 bases spanning the gap. The germline V gene has CDR1 LNHDA and CDR2 SQIVND (reference sequence).

The J gene is TRBJ2-5, the V gene TRBV5-5, with 10 bases lining up with TRBD2. Trimming at V came to 0 bases and at J to 2 bases, leaving 7 bases not matched to a gene. Germline CDR1 is SGHKS and CDR2 is YYEKEE (reference sequence). The CDR3 runs to 17 residues. CDR3 bases: TGTGCCAGCAGCTTGGGAGCGGGGGGGCCGAGGCAAGAGACCCAGTACTTC. Its translation: CASSLGAGGPRQETQYF. The whole variable domain, remainder taken from reference TRBV5-5 and TRBJ2-5, is DAGVTQSPTHLIKTRGQQVTLRCSPISGHKSVSWYQQVLGQGPQFIFQYYEKEERGRGNFPDRFSARQFPNYSSELNVNALLLGDSALYLCASSLGAGGPRQETQYFGPGTRLLVL.

The chain is built from TRBV4-3 and TRBJ2-2; D possibly corresponds to TRBD2 (7 bases). This CDR3 region has 18 residues. Germline V gene sequence: CDR1 LGHNA, CDR2 YSLEER. Deletions cut 0 bases from V and 7 bases from J, with 21 bases between. Here the CDR3 reads CASSQEGRGGYVVGELFF. DNA for the CDR3: TGCGCCAGCAGCCAAGAGGGGAGGGGGGGCTATGTGGTCGGGGAGCTGTTTTTT.

Notes on this clone: The sample has other DNA sequences that encode this CDR3 too. The chain has TRBV14 and TRBJ2-1; the D gene is possibly TRBD1 (5 bases). V shed 4 bases and J shed 5 bases, with 12 bases lying between them. This CDR3 has 14 amino acids. Germline CDR1 and CDR2: SGHDN and FVKESK. For the CDR3, the DNA is TGTGCCAGCAGCCCCCTTGGACAAAACAATGAGCAGTTCTTC. Its protein product is CASSPLGQNNEQFF.

The V call is TRBV2, the J call TRBJ1-4; the match to TRBD1 covers 10 bases. Per germline, CDR1 SNHLY and CDR2 FYNNEI. V shed 5 bases, J shed 7 bases, and the junction held 4 bases outside the gene matches. The CDR3 loop spans 14 amino acids. The CDR3 DNA sequence: TGTGCCAGCAGTCTGACAGGGGGCCGTGAAAAACTGTTTTTT. It codes for CASSLTGGREKLFF. Full variable domain (rest looked up from reference TRBV2 and TRBJ1-4): EPEVTQTPSHQVTQMGQEVILRCVPISNHLYFYWYRQILGQKVEFLVSFYNNEISEKSEIFDDQFSVERPDGSNFTLKIRSTKLEDSAMYFCASSLTGGREKLFFGSGTQLSVL.

This chain uses TRBV7-2 with TRBJ2-3; D is unclear. The V gene's germline CDR1 is SGHTA and CDR2 FQGNSA. V gave up 5 bases and J gave up 2 bases, with 8 bases separating them. This CDR3 is built from 13 residues. The CDR3 sequence is CASSPLYTDTQYF. The DNA of the CDR3 is TGTGCCAGCAGCCCGCTATACACAGATACGCAGTATTTT.

The chain uses TRBV4-3 and TRBJ2-5; TRBD1 aligns across 9 bases. The CDR3 covers 15 residues. Germline V gives CDR1 LGHNA, CDR2 YSLEER. The V gene end was trimmed by 2 bases and the J gene end by 4 bases; junction bases not matched to a gene: 5. CDR3 bases: TGCGCCAGCAGCCAACCCGGGACAGGGAGAGAGACCCAGTACTTC. The encoded protein is CASSQPGTGRETQYF.

CDR3 loop: CASSEAGYSYEQYF. Written as DNA, the CDR3 is TGTGCCAGCAGCGAAGCGGGCTACTCCTACGAGCAGTACTTC. J is TRBJ2-7 and V is TRBV6-5, with a tentative D call TRBD2 (6 bases). The CDR3 covers 14 residues. Per germline, CDR1 MNHEY and CDR2 SVGAGI. V was shortened by 6 bases and J by 0 bases, with 12 bases between the two germline ends.